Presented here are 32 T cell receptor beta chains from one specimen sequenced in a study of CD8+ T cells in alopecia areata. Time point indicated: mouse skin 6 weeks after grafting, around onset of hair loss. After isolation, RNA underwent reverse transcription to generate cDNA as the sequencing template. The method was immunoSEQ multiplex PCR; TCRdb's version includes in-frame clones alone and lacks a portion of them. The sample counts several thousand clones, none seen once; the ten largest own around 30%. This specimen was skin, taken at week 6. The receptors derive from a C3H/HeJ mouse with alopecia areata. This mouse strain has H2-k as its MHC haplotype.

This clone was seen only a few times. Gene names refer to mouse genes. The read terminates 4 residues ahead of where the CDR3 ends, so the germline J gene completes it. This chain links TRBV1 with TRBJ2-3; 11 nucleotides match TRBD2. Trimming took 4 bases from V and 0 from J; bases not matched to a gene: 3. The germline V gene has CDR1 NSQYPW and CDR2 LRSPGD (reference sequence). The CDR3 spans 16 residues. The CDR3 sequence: CTCSGLGGASAETLYF. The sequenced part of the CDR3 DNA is TGCACCTGCAGTGGACTGGGGGGGGCTAGTGCAGAA.

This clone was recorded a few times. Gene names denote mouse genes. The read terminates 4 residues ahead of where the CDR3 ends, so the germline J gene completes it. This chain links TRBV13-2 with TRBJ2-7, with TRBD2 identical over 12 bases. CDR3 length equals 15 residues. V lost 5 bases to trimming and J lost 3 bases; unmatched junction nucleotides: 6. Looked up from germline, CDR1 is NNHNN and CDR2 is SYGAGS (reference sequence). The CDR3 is CASGPDWGGVYEQYF. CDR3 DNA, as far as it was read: TGTGCCAGCGGCCCCGACTGGGGGGGCGTCTAT.

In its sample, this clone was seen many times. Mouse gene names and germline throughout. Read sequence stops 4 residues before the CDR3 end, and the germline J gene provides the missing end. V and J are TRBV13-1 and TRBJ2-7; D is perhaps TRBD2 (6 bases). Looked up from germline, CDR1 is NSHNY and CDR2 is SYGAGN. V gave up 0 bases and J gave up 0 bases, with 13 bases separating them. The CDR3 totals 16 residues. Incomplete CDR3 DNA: TGTGCCAGCAGTGATGCCTGGGGAAGGAGCTCCTAT. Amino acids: CASSDAWGRSSY. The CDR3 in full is CASSDAWGRSSYEQYF.

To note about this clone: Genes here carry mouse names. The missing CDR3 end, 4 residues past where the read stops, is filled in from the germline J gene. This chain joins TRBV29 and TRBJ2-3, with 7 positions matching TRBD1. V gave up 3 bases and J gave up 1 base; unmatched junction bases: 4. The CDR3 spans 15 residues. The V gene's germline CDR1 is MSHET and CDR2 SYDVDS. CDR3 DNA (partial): TGTGCTAGCAGTTTTCGACAGGGAGGTGCAGAA. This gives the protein CASSFRQGGAE. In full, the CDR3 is CASSFRQGGAETLYF.

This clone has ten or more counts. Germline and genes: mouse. CDR3 protein: CASGVGLGGAETLYF. The DNA read from the CDR3 is TGTGCCAGCGGTGTGGGACTGGGGGGTGCAGAA. This chain connects TRBV13-2 to TRBJ2-3; the match to TRBD2 covers 11 bases. The sequence runs out 4 residues before the end of the CDR3; the remainder is reconstructed from the germline J gene. Trimming cost V 3 bases and J 1 base; bases outside gene matches: 1. The CDR3 contains 15 residues. In germline, CDR1 is NNHNN, CDR2 SYGAGS (reference sequence).

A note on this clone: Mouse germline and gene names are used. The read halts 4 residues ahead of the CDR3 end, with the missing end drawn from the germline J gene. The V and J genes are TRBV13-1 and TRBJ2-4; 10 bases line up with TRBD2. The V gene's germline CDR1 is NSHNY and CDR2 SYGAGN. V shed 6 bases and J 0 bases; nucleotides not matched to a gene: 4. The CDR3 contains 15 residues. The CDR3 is CASTGLGASQNTLYF. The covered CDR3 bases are TGTGCCAGCACCGGACTGGGGGCTAGTCAAAAC.

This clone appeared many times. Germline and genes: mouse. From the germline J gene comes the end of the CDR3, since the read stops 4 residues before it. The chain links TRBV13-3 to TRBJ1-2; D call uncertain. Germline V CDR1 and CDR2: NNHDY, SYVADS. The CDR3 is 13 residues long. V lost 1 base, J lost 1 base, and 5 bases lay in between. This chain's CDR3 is CASSDPENSDYTF. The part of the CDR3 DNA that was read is TGTGCCAGCAGTGATCCAGAAAACTCC.

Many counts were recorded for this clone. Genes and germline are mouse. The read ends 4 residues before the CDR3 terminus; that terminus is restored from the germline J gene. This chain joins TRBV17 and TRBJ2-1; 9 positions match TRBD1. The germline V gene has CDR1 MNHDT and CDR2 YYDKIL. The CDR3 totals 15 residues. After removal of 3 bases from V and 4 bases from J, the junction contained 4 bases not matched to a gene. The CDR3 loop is CASSRRGQGYAEQFF. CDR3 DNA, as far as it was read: TGTGCTAGCAGTAGGAGGGGACAGGGTTATGCT.

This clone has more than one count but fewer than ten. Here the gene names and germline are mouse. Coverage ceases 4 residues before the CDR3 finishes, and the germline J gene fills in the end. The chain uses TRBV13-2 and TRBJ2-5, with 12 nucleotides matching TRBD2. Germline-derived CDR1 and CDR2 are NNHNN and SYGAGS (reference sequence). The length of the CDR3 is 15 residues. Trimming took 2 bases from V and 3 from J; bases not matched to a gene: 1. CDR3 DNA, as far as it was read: TGTGCCAGCGGTGAGGACTGGGGGGGTCAAGAC. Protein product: CASGEDWGGQD. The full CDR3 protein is CASGEDWGGQDTQYF.

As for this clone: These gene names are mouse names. CDR3 sequence reads: CAWSLDRINTEVFF. Partial CDR3 DNA: TGTGCCTGGAGTCTTGACAGAATAAACACA. The chain uses TRBV31 and TRBJ1-1; possible D gene TRBD1, 5 bases. The missing CDR3 end, 4 residues past where the read stops, is filled in from the germline J gene. Trimming left V 0 bases short and J 1 base short, with 9 bases between. Germline values: CDR1 GKSSPN, CDR2 SITVG. The CDR3 covers 14 residues.

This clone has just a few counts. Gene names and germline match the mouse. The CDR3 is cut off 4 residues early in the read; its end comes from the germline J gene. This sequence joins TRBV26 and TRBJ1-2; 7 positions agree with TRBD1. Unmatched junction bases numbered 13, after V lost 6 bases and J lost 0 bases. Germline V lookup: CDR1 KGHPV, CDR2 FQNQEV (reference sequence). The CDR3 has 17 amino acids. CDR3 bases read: TGTGCCAGCAGAGGGACACAGGGGCGGGAGACAAACTCC. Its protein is CASRGTQGRETNS. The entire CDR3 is CASRGTQGRETNSDYTF.

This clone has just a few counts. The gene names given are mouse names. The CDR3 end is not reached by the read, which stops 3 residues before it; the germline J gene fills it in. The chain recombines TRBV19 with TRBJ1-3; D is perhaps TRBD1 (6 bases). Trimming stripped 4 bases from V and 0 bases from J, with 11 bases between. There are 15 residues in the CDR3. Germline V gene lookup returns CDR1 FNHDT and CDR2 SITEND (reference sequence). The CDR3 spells CASSSGQYSGNTLYF. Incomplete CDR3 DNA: TGTGCCAGCAGTTCGGGACAATATTCTGGAAATACG.

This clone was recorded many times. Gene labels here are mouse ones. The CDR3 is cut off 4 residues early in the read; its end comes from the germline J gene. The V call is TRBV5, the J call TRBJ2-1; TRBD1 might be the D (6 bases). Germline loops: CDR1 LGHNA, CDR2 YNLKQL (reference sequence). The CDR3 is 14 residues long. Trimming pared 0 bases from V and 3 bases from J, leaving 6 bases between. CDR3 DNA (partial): TGTGCCAGCAGCCAAGACAGGGGCTATGCT. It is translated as CASSQDRGYA. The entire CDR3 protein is CASSQDRGYAEQFF.

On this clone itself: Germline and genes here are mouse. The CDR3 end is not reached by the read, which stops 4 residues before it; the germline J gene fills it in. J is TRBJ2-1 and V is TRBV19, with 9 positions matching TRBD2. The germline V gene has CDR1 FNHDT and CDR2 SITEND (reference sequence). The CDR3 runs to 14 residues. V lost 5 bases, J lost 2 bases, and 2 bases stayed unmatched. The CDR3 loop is CASSRDWDYAEQFF. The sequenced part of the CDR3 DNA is TGTGCCAGCAGCAGGGACTGGGACTATGCT.

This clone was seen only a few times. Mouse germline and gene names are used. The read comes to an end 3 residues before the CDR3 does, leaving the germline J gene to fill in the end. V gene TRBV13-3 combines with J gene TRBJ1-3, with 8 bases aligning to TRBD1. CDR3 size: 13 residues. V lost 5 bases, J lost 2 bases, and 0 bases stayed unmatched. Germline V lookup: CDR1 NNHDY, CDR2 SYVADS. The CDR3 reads CASRQGAGNTLYF. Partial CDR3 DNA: TGTGCCAGCAGACAGGGGGCTGGAAATACG.

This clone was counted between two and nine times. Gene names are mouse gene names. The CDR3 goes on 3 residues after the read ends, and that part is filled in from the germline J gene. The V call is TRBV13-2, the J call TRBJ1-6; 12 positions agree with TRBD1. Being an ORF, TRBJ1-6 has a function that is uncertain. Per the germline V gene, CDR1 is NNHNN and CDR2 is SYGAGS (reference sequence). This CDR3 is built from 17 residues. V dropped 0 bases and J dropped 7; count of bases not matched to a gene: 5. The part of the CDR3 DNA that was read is TGTGCCAGCGGTGATGCCCCGGGACAGGGGGCGAATTCGCCC. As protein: CASGDAPGQGANSP. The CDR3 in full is CASGDAPGQGANSPLYF.

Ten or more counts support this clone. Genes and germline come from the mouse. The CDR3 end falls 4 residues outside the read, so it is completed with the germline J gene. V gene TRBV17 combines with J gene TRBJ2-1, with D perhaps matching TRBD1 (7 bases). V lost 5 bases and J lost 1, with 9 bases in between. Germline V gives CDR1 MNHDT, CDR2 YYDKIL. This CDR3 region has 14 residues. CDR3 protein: CASSQGGNYAEQFF. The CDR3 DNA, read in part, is TGTGCTAGCAGTCAAGGGGGCAACTATGCT.

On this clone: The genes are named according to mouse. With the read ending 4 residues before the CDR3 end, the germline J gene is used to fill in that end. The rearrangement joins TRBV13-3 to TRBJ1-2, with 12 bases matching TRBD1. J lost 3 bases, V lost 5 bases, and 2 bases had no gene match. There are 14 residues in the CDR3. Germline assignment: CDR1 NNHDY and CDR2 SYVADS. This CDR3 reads CASRGTGGYSDYTF. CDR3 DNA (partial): TGTGCCAGCAGAGGGACAGGGGGCTACTCC.

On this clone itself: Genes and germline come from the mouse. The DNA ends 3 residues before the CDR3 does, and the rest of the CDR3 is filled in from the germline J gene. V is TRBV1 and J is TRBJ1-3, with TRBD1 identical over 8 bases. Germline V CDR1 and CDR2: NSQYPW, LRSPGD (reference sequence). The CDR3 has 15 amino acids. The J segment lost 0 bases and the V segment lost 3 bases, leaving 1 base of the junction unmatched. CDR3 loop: CTCSAGTGSGNTLYF. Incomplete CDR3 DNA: TGCACCTGCAGTGCCGGGACAGGTTCTGGAAATACG.

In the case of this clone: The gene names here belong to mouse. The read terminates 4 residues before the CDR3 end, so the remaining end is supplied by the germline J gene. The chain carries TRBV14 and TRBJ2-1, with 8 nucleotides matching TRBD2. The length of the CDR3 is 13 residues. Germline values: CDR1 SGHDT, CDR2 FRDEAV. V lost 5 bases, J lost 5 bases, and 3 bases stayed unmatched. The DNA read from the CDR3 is TGTGCCAGCAGCGACTGGGGTGATGCT. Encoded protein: CASSDWGDA. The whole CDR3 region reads CASSDWGDAEQFF.

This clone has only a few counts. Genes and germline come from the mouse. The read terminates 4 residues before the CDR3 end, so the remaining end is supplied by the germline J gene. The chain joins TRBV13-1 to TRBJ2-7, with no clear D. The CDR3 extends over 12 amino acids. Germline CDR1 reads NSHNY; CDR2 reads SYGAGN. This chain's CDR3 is CASSDAHYEQYF. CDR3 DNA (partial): TGTGCCAGCAGTGATGCACATTAT.

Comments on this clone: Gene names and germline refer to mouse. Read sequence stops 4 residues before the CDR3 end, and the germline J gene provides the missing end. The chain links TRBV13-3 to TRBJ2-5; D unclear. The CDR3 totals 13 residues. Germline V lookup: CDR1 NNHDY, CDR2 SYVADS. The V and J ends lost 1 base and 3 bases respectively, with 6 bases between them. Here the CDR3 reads CASSDYFQDTQYF. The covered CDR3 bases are TGTGCCAGCAGTGATTACTTTCAAGAC.

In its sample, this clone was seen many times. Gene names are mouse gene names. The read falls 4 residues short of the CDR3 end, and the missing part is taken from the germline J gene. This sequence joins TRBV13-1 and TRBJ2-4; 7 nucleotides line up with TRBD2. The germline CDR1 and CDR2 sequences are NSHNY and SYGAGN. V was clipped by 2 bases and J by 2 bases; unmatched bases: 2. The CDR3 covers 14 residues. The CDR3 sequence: CASSDWGFQNTLYF. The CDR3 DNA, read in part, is TGTGCCAGCAGTGACTGGGGGTTTCAAAAC.

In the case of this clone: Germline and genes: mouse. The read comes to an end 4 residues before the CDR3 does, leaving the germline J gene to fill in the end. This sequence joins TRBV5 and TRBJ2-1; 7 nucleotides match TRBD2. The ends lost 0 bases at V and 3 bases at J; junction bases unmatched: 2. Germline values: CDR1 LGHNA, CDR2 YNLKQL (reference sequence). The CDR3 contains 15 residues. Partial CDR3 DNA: TGTGCCAGCAGCCAAGAGGGGGGGGGCTATGCT. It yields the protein CASSQEGGGYA. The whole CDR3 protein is CASSQEGGGYAEQFF.

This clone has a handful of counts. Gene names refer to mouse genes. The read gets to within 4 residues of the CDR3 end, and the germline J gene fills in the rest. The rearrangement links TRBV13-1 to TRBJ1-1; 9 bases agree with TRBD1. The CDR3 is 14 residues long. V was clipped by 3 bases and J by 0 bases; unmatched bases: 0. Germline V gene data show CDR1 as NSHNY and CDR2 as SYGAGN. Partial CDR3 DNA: TGTGCCAGCAGTGGGGACAGGGCAAACACA. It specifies CASSGDRANT. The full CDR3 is CASSGDRANTEVFF.

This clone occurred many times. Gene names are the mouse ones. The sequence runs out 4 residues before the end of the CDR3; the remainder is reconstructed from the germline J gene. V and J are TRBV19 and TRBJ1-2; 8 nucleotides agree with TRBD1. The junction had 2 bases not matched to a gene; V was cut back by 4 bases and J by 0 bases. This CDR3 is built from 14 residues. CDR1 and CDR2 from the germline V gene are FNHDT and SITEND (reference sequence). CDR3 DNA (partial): TGTGCCAGCAGTCAGGACAGGGCAAACTCC. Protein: CASSQDRANS. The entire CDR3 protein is CASSQDRANSDYTF.

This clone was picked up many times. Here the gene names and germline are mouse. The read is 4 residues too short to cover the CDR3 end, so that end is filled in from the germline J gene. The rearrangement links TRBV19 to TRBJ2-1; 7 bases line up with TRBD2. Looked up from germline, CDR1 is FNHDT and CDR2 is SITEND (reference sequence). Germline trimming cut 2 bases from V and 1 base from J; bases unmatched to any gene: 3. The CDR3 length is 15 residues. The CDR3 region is CASSISWGNYAEQFF. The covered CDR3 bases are TGTGCCAGCAGTATCTCCTGGGGGAACTATGCT.

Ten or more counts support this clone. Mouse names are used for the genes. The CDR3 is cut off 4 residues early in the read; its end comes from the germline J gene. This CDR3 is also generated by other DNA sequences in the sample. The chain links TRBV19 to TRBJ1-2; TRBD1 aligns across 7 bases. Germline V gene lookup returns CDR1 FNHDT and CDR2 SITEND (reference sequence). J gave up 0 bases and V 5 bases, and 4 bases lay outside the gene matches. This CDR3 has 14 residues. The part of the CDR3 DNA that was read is TGTGCCAGCAGCCCGGACAGGTCAAACTCC. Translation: CASSPDRSNS. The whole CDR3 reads CASSPDRSNSDYTF.

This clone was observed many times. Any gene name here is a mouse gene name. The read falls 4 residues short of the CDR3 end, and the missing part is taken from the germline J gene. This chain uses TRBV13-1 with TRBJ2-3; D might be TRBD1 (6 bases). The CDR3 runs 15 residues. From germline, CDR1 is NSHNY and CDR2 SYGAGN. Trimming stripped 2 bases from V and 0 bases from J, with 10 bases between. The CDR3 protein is CASSETGVSAETLYF. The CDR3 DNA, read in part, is TGTGCCAGCAGTGAGACAGGAGTTAGTGCAGAA.

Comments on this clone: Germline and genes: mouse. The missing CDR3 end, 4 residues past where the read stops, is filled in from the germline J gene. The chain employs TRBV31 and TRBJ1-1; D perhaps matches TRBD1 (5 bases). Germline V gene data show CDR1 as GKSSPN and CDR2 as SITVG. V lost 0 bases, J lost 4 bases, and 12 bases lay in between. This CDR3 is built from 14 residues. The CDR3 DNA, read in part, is TGTGCCTGGAGTCTAGCGGGGGGGAGCACA. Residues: CAWSLAGGST. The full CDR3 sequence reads CAWSLAGGSTEVFF. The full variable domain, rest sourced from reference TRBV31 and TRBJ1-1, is AQTIHQWPVAEIKAVGSPLSLGCTIKGKSSPNLYWYWQATGGTLQQLFYSITVGQVESVVQLNLSASRPKDDQFILSTEKLLLSHSGFYLCAWSLAGGSTEVFFGKGTRLTVV.

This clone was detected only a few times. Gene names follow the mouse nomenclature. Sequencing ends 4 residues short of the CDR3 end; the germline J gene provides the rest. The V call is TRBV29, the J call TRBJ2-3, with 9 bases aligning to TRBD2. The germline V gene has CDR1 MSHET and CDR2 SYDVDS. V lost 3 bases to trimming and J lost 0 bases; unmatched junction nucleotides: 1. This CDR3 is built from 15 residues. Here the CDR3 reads CASSFGLGSAETLYF. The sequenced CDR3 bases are TGTGCTAGCAGTTTTGGACTGGGGAGTGCAGAA.

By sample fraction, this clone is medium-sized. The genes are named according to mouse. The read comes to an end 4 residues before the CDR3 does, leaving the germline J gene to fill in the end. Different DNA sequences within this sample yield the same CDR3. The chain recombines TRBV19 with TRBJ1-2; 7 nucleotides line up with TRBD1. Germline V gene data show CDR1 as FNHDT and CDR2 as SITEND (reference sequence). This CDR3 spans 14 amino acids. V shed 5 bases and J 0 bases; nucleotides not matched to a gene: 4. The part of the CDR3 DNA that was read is TGTGCCAGCAGCAGGGACAGCGCAAACTCC. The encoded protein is CASSRDSANS. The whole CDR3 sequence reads CASSRDSANSDYTF. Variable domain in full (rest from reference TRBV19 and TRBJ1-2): GGIITQTPKFLIGQEGQKLTLKCQQNFNHDTMYWYRQDSGKGLRLIYYSITENDLQKGDLSEGYDASREKKSSFSLTVTSAQKNEMAVFLCASSRDSANSDYTFGSGTRLLVI.